This TCR beta chain was obtained from a study of regulatory T cells in long-lasting Graves disease. As concerns this clonotype: Only one base separates this from a far larger clonotype, so it likely reflects a read error.

The CDR3 spans 13 residues. The germline V gene encodes CDR1 MNHNS and CDR2 SASEGT. TCR beta libraries were built with iRepertoire HTBI primers and Arm-PCR of CDR3 regions. TCRdb reprocessed the multiplex PCR reads with MiXCR, giving one entry per CDR3 protein. The sample records 500,000 or so distinct CDR3 sequences, about 16% being singletons. This sample's time point: newly diagnosed GD, antithyroid drugs for less than 3 months. RNA from PBMCs was the source of the TCR library. These data were also filed under a second study, of T cells in Graves' hyperthyroidism and ophthalmopathy.

The sequencing used peripheral blood mononuclear cells (PBMCs), collected at new diagnosis, from a patient treated with antithyroid drugs. The sequence was obtained from a man between 35 and 55 years old with Graves disease. The chain couples TRBV6-1 to TRBJ2-1, with TRBD1 matching over 7 bases. The J call may not be correct, given that the DNA end is closer to TRBJ2-5. The CDR3 DNA sequence: TGTGCCAACAGCCGGGACAGTAGAGTACCCCAGTACTTC. This gives the protein CANSRDSRVPQYF.